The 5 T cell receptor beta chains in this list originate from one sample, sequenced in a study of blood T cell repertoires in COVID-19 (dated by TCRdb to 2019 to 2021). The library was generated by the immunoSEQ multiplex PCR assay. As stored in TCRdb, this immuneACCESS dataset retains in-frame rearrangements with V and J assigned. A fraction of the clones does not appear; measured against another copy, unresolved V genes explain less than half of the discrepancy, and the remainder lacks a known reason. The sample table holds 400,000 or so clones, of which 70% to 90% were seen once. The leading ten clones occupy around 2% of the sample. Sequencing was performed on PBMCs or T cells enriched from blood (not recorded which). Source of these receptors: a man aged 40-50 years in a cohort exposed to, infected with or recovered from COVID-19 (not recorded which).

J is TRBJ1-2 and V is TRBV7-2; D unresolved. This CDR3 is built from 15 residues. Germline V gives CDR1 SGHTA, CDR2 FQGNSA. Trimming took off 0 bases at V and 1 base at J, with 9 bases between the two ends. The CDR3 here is CASSLAGTDNYGYTF. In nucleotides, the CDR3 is TGTGCCAGCAGCTTAGCTGGCACAGATAACTATGGCTACACCTTC.

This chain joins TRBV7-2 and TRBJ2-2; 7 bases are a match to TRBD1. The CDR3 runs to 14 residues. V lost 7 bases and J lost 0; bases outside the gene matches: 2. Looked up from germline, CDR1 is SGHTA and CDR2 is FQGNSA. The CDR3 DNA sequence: TGTGCCAGCAAAGGGGGCGCGAACACCGGGGAGCTGTTTTTT. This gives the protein CASKGGANTGELFF.

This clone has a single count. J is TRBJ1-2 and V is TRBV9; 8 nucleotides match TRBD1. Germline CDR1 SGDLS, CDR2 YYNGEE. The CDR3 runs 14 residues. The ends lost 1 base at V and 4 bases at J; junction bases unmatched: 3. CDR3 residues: CASSVTQGAYGYTF. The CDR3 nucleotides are TGTGCCAGCAGCGTAACCCAGGGGGCCTATGGCTACACCTTC. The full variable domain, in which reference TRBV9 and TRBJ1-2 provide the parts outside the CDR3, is DSGVTQTPKHLITATGQRVTLRCSPRSGDLSVYWYQQSLDQGLQFLIQYYNGEERAKGNILERFSAQQFPDLHSELNLSSLELGDSALYFCASSVTQGAYGYTFGSGTRLTVV.

CDR3 loop: CASSIPGQGGLQPQHF. The CDR3, as DNA: TGTGCCAGTAGTATCCCCGGACAGGGGGGACTTCAGCCCCAGCATTTT. V and J are TRBV19 and TRBJ1-5; TRBD1 aligns across 10 bases. The CDR3 runs to 16 residues. The ends lost 3 bases at V and 6 bases at J; junction bases unmatched: 8. Germline lookup yields CDR1 LNHDA and CDR2 SQIVND (reference sequence).

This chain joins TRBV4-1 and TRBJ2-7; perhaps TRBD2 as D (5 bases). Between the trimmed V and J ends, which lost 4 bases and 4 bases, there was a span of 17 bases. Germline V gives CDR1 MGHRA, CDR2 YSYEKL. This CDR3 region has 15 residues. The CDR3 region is CASSPLLSGVYEQYF. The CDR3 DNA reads TGCGCCAGCAGCCCCCTCCTGAGCGGAGTTTACGAGCAGTACTTC.